This TCR beta chain derives from a study of blood T cell repertoires in COVID-19. Study as a whole: Sources were T cells, B-cell-depleted T cells, or PBMCs; the material itself was cDNA or gDNA.

Some clones are missing from TCRdb's copy, which holds only in-frame ones; the method was immunoSEQ multiplex PCR. This repertoire shows some 150,000 clones, under 90% found once; its top ten account for approximately 40%. V lost 4 bases, J lost 8 bases, and 17 bases stayed unmatched. Germline CDR1 SGHRS, CDR2 YFSETQ. The CDR3 spans 16 residues. Sequencing was performed on peripheral blood. This TCR was sampled from a human donor in a cohort sampled during active COVID-19. The chain carries TRBV5-1 and TRBJ1-2; 7 bases are a match to TRBD1. The CDR3 here is CASSKAPTGPTGGYTF. The CDR3 DNA sequence: TGCGCCAGCAGCAAAGCCCCGACAGGCCCGACAGGGGGCTACACCTTC. The variable domain in full, completed from reference TRBV5-1 and TRBJ1-2, reads KAGVTQTPRYLIKTRGQQVTLSCSPISGHRSVSWYQQTPGQGLQFLFEYFSETQRNKGNFPGRFSGRQFSNSRSEMNVSTLELGDSALYLCASSKAPTGPTGGYTFGSGTRLTVV.